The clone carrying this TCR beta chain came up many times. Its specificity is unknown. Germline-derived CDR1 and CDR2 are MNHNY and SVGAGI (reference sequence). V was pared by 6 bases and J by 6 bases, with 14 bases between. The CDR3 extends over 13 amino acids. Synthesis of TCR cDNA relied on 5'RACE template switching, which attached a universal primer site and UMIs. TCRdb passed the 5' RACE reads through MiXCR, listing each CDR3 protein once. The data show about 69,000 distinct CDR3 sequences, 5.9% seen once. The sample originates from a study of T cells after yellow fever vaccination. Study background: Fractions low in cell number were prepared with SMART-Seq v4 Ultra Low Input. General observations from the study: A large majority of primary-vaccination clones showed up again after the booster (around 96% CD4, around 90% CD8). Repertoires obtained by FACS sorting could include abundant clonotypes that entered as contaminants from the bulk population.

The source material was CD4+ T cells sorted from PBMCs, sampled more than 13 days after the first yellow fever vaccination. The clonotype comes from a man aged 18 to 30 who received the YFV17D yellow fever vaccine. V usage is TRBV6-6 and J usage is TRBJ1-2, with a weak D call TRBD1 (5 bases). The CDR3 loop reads CASRGVITDGYTF. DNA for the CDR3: TGTGCCAGCAGGGGGGTTATTACGGATGGCTACACCTTC.